This T cell receptor (beta chain) was observed in a study of cytomegalovirus exposure and HLA in healthy donors. Study-level background: The approximately 120 million unique TCR beta sequences, from about 180 million T cells, were found by an earlier analysis.

The study, taken as a whole, reports: The study assumed roughly uniform donor sequencing depth for presence/absence analyses. In a later analysis, TCR association rates varied by HLA locus: DRB1 most, HLA-C fewest. Productive rates of about 87% or about 30% were seen for most TCR beta V segments in an earlier analysis.

Notes on this clone: Its antigen remains unknown.

Researchers ran the PCR with 60 Vbeta and 13 Jbeta primers. The data were produced by immunoSEQ multiplex PCR, yet TCRdb's version contains in-frame clones alone and is incomplete. Of about 200,000 clones detected, more than 65% appear once; the ten largest clones hold 1.5% to 1.7%. CDR3 length: 12 amino acids. Trimming removed 2 bases from V and 7 bases from J, with 9 bases in between. Germline assignment: CDR1 SGHNT and CDR2 YYREEE (reference sequence). The TCR comes from a girl between 10 and 17 years old in good health and CMV-seropositive. The rearrangement joins TRBV5-4 to TRBJ1-2, with D possibly being TRBD1 (5 bases). The material sequenced was PBMCs. Here the CDR3 reads CASSFGGGGYTF. CDR3 bases: TGTGCCAGCAGCTTTGGGGGAGGTGGCTACACCTTC.